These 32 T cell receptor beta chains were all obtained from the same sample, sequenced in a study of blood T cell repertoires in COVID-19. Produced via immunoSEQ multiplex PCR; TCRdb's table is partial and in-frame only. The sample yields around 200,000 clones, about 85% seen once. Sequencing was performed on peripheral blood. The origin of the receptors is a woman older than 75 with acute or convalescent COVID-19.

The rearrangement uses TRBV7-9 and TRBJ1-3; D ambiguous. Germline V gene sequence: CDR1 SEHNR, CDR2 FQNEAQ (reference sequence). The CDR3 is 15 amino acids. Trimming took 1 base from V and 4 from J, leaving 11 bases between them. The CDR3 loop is CASSLDRGPGNTIYF. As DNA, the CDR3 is TGTGCCAGCAGCTTAGACCGAGGGCCCGGAAACACCATATATTTT.

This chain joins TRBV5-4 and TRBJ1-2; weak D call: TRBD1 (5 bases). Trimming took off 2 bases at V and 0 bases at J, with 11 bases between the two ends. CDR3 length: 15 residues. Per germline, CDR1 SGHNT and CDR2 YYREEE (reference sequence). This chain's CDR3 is CASSLAATANYGYTF. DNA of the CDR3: TGTGCCAGCAGCTTAGCCGCGACAGCTAACTATGGCTACACCTTC.

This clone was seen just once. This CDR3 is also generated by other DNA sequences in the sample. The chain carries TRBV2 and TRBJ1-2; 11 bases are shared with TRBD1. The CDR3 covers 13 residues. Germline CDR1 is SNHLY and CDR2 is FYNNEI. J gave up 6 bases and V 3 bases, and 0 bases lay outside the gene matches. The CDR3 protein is CASSEDRGHGYTF. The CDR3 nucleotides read TGTGCCAGCAGTGAGGACAGGGGGCATGGCTACACCTTC.

CDR3 nucleotide sequence: TGTGCCAGCAGCCCAGGGCCACTCTCCTACGAGCAGTACTTC. It codes for CASSPGPLSYEQYF. The chain joins TRBV5-4 to TRBJ2-7; possible D gene TRBD1, 5 bases. Trimming shortened V by 4 bases and J by 0 bases, and 11 bases separated the two germline ends. The CDR3 totals 14 residues. CDR1 and CDR2 from the germline V gene are SGHNT and YYREEE (reference sequence).

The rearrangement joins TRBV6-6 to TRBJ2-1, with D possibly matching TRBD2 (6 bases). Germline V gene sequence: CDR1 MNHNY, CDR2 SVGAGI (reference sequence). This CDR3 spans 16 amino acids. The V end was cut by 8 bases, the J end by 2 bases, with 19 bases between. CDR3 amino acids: CASGRRGTVPYNEQFF. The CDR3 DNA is TGTGCCAGCGGCCGTCGGGGGACGGTCCCCTACAATGAGCAGTTCTTC.

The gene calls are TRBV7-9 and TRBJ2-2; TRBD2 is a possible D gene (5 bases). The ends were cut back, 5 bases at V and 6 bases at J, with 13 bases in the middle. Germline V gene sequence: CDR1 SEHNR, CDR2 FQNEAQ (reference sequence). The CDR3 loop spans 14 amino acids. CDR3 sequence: CASSLGRAAGELFF. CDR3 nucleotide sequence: TGTGCCAGCAGCCTCGGGCGGGCGGCCGGGGAGCTGTTTTTT.

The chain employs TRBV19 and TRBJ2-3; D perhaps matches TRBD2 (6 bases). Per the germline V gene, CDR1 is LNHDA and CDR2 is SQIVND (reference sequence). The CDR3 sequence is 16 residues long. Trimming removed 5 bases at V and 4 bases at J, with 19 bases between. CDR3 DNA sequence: TGTGCCAGTAGTCTCGGACTACGAAGTTTCGCAGATACGCAGTATTTT. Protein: CASSLGLRSFADTQYF. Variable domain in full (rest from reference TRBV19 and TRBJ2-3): DGGITQSPKYLFRKEGQNVTLSCEQNLNHDAMYWYRQDPGQGLRLIYYSQIVNDFQKGDIAEGYSVSREKKESFPLTVTSAQKNPTAFYLCASSLGLRSFADTQYFGPGTRLTVL.

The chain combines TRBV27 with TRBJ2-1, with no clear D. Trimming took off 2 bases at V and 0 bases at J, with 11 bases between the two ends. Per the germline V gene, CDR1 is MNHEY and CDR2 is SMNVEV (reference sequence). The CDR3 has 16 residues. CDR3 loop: CASSLQRLSSYNEQFF. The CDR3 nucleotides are TGTGCCAGCAGTTTACAGCGCCTGAGCTCCTACAATGAGCAGTTCTTC.

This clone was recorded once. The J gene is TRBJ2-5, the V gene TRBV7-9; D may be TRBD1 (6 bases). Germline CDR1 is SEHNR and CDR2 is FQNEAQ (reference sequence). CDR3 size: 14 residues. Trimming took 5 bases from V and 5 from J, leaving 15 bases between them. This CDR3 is CASSALGAVETQYF. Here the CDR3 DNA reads TGTGCCAGCAGCGCGCTGGGGGCGGTGGAGACCCAGTACTTC.

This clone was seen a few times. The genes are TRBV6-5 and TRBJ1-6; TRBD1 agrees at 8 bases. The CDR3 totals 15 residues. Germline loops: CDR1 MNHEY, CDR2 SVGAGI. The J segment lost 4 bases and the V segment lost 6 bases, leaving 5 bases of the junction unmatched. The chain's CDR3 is CASRVRQGYNSPLHF. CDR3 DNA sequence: TGTGCCAGCAGGGTGCGACAGGGGTATAATTCACCCCTCCACTTT.

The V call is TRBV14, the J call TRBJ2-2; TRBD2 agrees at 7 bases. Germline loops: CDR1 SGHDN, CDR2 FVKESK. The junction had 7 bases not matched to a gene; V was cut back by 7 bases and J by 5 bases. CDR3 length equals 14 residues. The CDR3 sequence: CASTPRGGTGELFF. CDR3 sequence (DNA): TGTGCCAGCACCCCCCGGGGAGGGACCGGGGAGCTGTTTTTT.

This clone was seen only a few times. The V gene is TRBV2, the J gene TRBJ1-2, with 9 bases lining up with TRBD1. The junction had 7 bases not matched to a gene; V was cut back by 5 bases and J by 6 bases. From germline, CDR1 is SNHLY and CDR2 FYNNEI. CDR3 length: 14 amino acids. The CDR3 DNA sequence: TGTGCCAGCAGTACGACCGGGACAGGGAATGGCTACACCTTC. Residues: CASSTTGTGNGYTF. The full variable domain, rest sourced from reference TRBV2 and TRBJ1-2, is EPEVTQTPSHQVTQMGQEVILRCVPISNHLYFYWYRQILGQKVEFLVSFYNNEISEKSEIFDDQFSVERPDGSNFTLKIRSTKLEDSAMYFCASSTTGTGNGYTFGSGTRLTVV.

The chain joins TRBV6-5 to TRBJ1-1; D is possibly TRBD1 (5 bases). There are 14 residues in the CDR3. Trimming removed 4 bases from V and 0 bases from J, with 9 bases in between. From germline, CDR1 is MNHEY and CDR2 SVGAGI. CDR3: CASSWGGLNTEAFF. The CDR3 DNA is TGTGCCAGCAGTTGGGGGGGACTGAACACTGAAGCTTTCTTT.

Here the CDR3 DNA reads TGCGCCAGCAGCTTGGGCCCGCGAACAGCTAGCACAGATACGCAGTATTTT. Protein product: CASSLGPRTASTDTQYF. The chain is built from TRBV5-1 and TRBJ2-3; D unclear. The germline V and J ends were trimmed by 0 bases and 0 bases, with 14 bases remaining between them. The CDR3 has 17 amino acids. Germline V gene data show CDR1 as SGHRS and CDR2 as YFSETQ.

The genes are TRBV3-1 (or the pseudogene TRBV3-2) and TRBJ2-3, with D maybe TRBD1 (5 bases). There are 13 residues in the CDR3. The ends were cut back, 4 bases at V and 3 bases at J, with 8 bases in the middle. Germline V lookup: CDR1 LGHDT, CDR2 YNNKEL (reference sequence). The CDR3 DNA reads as TGTGCCAGCAGCCGTCCAGGGACAGATACGCAGTATTTT. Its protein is CASSRPGTDTQYF.

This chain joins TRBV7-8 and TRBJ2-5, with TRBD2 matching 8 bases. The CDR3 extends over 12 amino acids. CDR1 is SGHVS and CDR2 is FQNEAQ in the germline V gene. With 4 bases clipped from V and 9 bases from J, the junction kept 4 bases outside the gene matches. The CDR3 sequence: CASSWTGGSQYF. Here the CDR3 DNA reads TGTGCCAGCAGCTGGACGGGGGGGTCCCAGTACTTC. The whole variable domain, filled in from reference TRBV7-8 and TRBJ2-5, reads GAGVSQSPRYKVAKRGQDVALRCDPISGHVSLFWYQQALGQGPEFLTYFQNEAQLDKSGLPSDRFFAERPEGSVSTLKIQRTQQEDSAVYLCASSWTGGSQYFGPGTRLLVL.

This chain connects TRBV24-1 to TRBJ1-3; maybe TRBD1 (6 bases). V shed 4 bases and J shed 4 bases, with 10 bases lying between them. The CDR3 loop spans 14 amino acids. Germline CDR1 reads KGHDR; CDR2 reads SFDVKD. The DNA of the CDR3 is TGTGCCACCAGTGACCACGGACAGGGAAACACCATATATTTT. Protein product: CATSDHGQGNTIYF.

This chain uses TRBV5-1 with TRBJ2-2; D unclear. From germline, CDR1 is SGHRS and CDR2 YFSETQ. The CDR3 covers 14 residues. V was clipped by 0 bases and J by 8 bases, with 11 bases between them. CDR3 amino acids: CASSLALALGELFF. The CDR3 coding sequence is TGCGCCAGCAGCTTGGCCCTGGCCTTGGGGGAGCTGTTTTTT. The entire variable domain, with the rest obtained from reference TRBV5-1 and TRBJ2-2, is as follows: KAGVTQTPRYLIKTRGQQVTLSCSPISGHRSVSWYQQTPGQGLQFLFEYFSETQRNKGNFPGRFSGRQFSNSRSEMNVSTLELGDSALYLCASSLALALGELFFGEGSRLTVL.

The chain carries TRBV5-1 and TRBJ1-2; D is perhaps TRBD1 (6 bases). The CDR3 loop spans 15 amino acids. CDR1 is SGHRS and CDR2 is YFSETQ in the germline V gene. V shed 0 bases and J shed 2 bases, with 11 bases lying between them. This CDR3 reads CASSLASTGNYGYTF. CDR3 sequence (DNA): TGCGCCAGCAGCTTGGCCAGTACAGGGAACTATGGCTACACCTTC.

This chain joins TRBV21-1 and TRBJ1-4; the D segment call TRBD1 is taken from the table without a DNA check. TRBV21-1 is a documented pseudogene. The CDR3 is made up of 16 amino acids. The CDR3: CASSKTGCATNEKLFF. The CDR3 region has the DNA TGTGCCAGCAGCAAGACAGGGTGTGCAACTAATGAAAAACTGTTTTTT.

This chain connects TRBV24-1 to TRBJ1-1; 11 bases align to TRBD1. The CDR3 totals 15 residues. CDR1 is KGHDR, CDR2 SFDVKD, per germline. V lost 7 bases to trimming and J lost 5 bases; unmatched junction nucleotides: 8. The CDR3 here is CATRQGGQGETEAFF. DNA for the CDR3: TGTGCCACCAGGCAAGGGGGACAGGGGGAAACTGAAGCTTTCTTT.

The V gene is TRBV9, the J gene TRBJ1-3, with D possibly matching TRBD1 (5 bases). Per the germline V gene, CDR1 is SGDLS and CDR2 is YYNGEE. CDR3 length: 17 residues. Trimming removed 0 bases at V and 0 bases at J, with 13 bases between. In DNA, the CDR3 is TGTGCCAGCAGCGTAGGGGGGACGGAGGGCTCTGGAAACACCATATATTTT. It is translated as CASSVGGTEGSGNTIYF.

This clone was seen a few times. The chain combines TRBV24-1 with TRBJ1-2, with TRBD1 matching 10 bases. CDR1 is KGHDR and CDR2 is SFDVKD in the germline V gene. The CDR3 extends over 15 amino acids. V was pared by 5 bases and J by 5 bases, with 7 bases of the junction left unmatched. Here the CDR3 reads CATSAKTGGSYGYTF. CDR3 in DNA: TGTGCCACCAGTGCCAAGACAGGGGGCTCGTATGGCTACACCTTC.

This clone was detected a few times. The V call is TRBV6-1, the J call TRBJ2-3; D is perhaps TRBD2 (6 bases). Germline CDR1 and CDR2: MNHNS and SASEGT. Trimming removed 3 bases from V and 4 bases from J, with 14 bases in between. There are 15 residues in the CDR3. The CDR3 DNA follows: TGTGCCAGCAGTGATAGGGCGGGAAGGGCAGATACGCAGTATTTT. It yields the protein CASSDRAGRADTQYF.

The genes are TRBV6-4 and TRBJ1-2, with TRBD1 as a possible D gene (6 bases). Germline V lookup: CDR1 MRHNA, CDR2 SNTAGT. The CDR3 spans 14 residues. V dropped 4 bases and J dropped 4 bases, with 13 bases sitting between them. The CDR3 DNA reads TGTGCCAGCAGTGCAACACAGGGCAGCTATGGCTACACCTTC. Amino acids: CASSATQGSYGYTF.

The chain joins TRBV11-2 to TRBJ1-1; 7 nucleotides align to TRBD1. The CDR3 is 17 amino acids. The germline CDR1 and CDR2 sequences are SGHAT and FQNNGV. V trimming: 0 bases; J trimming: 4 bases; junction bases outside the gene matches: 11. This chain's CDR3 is CASSLDLHAPGGTEAFF. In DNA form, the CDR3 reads TGTGCCAGCAGCTTAGATCTCCACGCCCCAGGGGGCACTGAAGCTTTCTTT. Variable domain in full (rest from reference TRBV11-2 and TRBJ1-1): EAGVAQSPRYKIIEKRQSVAFWCNPISGHATLYWYQQILGQGPKLLIQFQNNGVVDDSQLPKDRFSAERLKGVDSTLKIQPAKLEDSAVYLCASSLDLHAPGGTEAFFGQGTRLTVV.

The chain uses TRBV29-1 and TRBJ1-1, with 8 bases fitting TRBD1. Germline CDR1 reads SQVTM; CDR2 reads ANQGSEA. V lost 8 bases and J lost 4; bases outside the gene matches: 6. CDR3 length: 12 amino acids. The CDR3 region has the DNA TGCAGCTCCGGACAGGGAGGCACTGAAGCTTTCTTT. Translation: CSSGQGGTEAFF.

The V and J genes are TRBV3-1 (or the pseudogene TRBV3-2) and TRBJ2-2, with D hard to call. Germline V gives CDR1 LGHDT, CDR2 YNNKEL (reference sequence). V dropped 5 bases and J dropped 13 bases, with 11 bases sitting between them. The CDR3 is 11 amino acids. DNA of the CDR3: TGTGCCAGCAGCGCTCCCAGAGGGCTGTTTTTT. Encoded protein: CASSAPRGLFF.

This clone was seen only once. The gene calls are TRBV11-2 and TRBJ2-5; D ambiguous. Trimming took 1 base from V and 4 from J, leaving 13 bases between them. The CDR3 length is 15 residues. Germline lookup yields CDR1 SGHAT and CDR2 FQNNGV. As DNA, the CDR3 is TGTGCCAGCAGCTTAGGAGGTGTCAGTACAGAGACCCAGTACTTC. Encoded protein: CASSLGGVSTETQYF. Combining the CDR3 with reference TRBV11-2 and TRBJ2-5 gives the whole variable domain EAGVAQSPRYKIIEKRQSVAFWCNPISGHATLYWYQQILGQGPKLLIQFQNNGVVDDSQLPKDRFSAERLKGVDSTLKIQPAKLEDSAVYLCASSLGGVSTETQYFGPGTRLLVL.

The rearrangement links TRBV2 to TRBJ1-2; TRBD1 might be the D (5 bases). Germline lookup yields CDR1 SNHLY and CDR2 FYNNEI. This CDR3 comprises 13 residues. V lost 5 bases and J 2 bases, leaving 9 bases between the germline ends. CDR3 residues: CASSPDSNYGYTF. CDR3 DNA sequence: TGTGCCAGCAGTCCCGACAGCAACTATGGCTACACCTTC.

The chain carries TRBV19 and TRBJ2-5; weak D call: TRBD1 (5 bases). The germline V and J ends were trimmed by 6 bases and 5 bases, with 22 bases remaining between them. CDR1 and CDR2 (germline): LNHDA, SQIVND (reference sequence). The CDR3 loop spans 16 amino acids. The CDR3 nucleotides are TGTGCCAGTAGCCCCCCAGACAGTACCCCTCGGGAGACCCAGTACTTC. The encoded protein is CASSPPDSTPRETQYF.

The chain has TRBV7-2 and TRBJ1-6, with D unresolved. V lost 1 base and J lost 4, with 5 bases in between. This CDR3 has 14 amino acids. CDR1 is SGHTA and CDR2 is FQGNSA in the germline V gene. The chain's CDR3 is CASSLDGYNSPLHF. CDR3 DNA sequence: TGTGCCAGCAGCTTAGACGGGTATAATTCACCCCTCCACTTT. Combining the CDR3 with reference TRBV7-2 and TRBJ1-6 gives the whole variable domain GAGVSQSPSNKVTEKGKDVELRCDPISGHTALYWYRQSLGQGLEFLIYFQGNSAPDKSGLPSDRFSAERTGGSVSTLTIQRTQQEDSAVYLCASSLDGYNSPLHFGNGTRLTVT.